What follows are 27 T cell receptor beta chains derived from one specimen sequenced in a study of T cells in Graves' hyperthyroidism and ophthalmopathy. The investigators amplified TCR beta CDR3 regions from RNA transcripts. An initial round of RT-PCR targeting the TCR CDR3 relied on the HTBI primer set. MiXCR, run by TCRdb on the multiplex PCR reads, gives a single entry per CDR3 protein. The data show 350,000 to 400,000 distinct CDR3 sequences, with approximately 18% seen just once and less than 45% held by the top ten. Sequencing input: blood. Receptors originate from a man aged 18 to 35 with Graves' ophthalmopathy.

This clonotype occurred many times. The chain has TRBV12-3 or TRBV12-4 and TRBJ2-3; 7 nucleotides agree with TRBD1. V lost 5 bases to trimming and J lost 3 bases; unmatched junction nucleotides: 8. The CDR3 totals 15 residues. The CDR3 protein is CASSEQGPVTDTQYF. DNA for the CDR3: TGTGCCAGCAGTGAACAGGGGCCGGTAACAGATACGCAGTATTTT.

This clonotype has just a few counts. One end of the junction is discordant with germline, which a read error may explain. This chain uses TRBV12-3 or TRBV12-4 with TRBJ2-1, with 16 bases that match TRBD2. The CDR3 is made up of 17 amino acids. The DNA of the CDR3 is TGTGCCGGCAGTGGGACTAGCGGGGGGGTCTCCTACAATGAGCAGTTCTTC. It encodes CAGSGTSGGVSYNEQFF.

This clonotype was counted many times. The chain uses TRBV20-1 and TRBJ1-1; the match to TRBD1 covers 7 bases. CDR3 length: 12 residues. CDR1 and CDR2 (germline): DFQATT, SNEGSKA (reference sequence). With V trimmed by 7 bases and J by 1 base, 3 bases remained unmatched. The CDR3 region is CSGRTGNTEAFF. CDR3 nucleotides: TGCAGTGGTCGGACAGGGAACACTGAAGCTTTCTTT.

Many counts were recorded for this clonotype. At one end, the junction sequence differs from germline, possibly due to a read error. This chain joins TRBV12-3 or TRBV12-4 and TRBJ1-1; D remains ambiguous. The CDR3 has 13 residues. DNA of the CDR3: TGTGCCAGCATTTTAAAGGGCATACCAGAAGCTTTCTTT. Translating gives CASILKGIPEAFF.

This clonotype was counted many times. The chain uses TRBV12-3 or TRBV12-4 and TRBJ2-1, with D perhaps TRBD1 or TRBD2 (5 bases each). The CDR3 length is 14 residues. V was shortened by 6 bases and J by 6 bases, with 15 bases between the two germline ends. CDR3 sequence reads: CASRRPGPTNEQFF. CDR3 sequence (DNA): TGTGCCAGCAGGCGGCCGGGGCCTACCAATGAGCAGTTCTTC.

This CDR3 reads CSAPGTPATDTQYF. For the CDR3, the DNA is TGCAGTGCTCCAGGCACGCCAGCAACAGATACGCAGTATTTT. The gene calls are TRBV20-1 and TRBJ2-3; D gene uncertain. This CDR3 contains 14 residues. Per the germline V gene, CDR1 is DFQATT and CDR2 is SNEGSKA (reference sequence). V lost 5 bases and J 3 bases, leaving 15 bases between the germline ends.

This chain links TRBV7-6 with TRBJ2-3; D ambiguous. This CDR3 spans 13 amino acids. V was cut by 5 bases and J by 8 bases, with 14 bases left in between. In germline, CDR1 is SGHVS, CDR2 FNYEAQ. CDR3 amino acids: CASSPDSPGTQYF. CDR3 in DNA: TGTGCCAGCAGCCCTGACTCTCCAGGTACGCAGTATTTT.

The sample holds a few counts of this clonotype. V and J are TRBV12-3 or TRBV12-4 and TRBJ1-4; tentative D call: TRBD1 (6 bases). The CDR3 runs to 14 residues. V was pared by 6 bases and J by 7 bases, with 15 bases between. This CDR3 is CASSRGGAGEKLFF. CDR3 DNA sequence: TGTGCCAGCAGCCGGGGGGGGGCGGGTGAAAAACTGTTTTTT.

The CDR3 DNA follows: TGCAGTGCTAGAGATCAAGGGGCAGCCGAAAAACTGTTTTTT. Its translation is CSARDQGAAEKLFF. J is TRBJ1-4 and V is TRBV20-1, with D tentatively TRBD1 (5 bases). The ends were cut back, 0 bases at V and 8 bases at J, with 13 bases in the middle. The CDR3 totals 14 residues. CDR1 DFQATT and CDR2 SNEGSKA come from the germline V gene (reference sequence).

This clonotype was picked up a small number of times. V and J are TRBV6-1 and TRBJ2-5; 9 nucleotides align to TRBD2. Losses at the gene ends were 8 bases for V and 10 bases for J; bases not matched to a gene: 14. Germline lookup yields CDR1 MNHNS and CDR2 SASEGT. This CDR3 is 14 amino acids long. The CDR3 nucleotides are TGTGCCAGCGGCCCCGAAGGGACTAGCAGGGGCCAGTACTTC. Translation: CASGPEGTSRGQYF.

This rearrangement joins TRBV28 to TRBJ2-1; perhaps TRBD2 as D (7 bases). Germline V gene sequence: CDR1 MDHEN, CDR2 SYDVKM. Trimming pared 4 bases from V and 9 bases from J, leaving 19 bases between. The CDR3 contains 15 residues. This chain's CDR3 is CASSSLGRGRGEQFF. CDR3 sequence (DNA): TGTGCCAGCAGTTCCCTGGGGCGGGGGCGGGGTGAGCAGTTCTTC.

This clonotype was observed many times. The chain employs TRBV12-3 or TRBV12-4 and TRBJ1-5; tentative D call: TRBD1 (5 bases). V was cut by 6 bases and J by 11 bases, with 14 bases left in between. This CDR3 is built from 12 residues. Written as DNA, the CDR3 is TGTGCCAGCAGCCCCGGGGACCGGGCCCAGCATTTT. This sequence encodes CASSPGDRAQHF.

V and J are TRBV10-3 and TRBJ2-4; D could derive from TRBD1 or TRBD2 (5 bases each). V gave up 6 bases and J gave up 8 bases, with 14 bases separating them. The germline V gene has CDR1 ENHRY and CDR2 SYGVKD. The CDR3 loop spans 13 amino acids. The CDR3 nucleotides read TGTGCCATCAGCGGAACGACAGCGGACATTCAGTACTTC. This translates into CAISGTTADIQYF.

The chain combines TRBV28 with TRBJ1-5; no definite D call. Germline CDR1 reads MDHEN; CDR2 reads SYDVKM. This CDR3 contains 14 residues. V shed 6 bases and J shed 3 bases, with 12 bases lying between them. The CDR3 DNA is TGTGCCAGCAGGGAAAATTTAAACAATCAGCCCCAGCATTTT. Its translation: CASRENLNNQPQHF.

The rearrangement uses TRBV5-6 and TRBJ1-6; the D is unclear. V was cut by 0 bases and J by 8 bases, with 6 bases left in between. CDR3 size: 13 residues. Germline V lookup: CDR1 SGHDT, CDR2 YYEEEE. The CDR3 DNA reads TGTGCCAGCAGCTTGGCACGGGATTCACCCCTCCACTTT. It specifies CASSLARDSPLHF.

The chain uses TRBV6-1 and TRBJ1-5; D uncertain. The CDR3 is 12 amino acids. The germline CDR1 and CDR2 sequences are MNHNS and SASEGT. With 6 bases removed from V and 3 bases from J, the gap between germline ends came to 6 bases. CDR3: CASRQTNQPQHF. CDR3 coding DNA: TGTGCCAGCAGGCAGACCAATCAGCCCCAGCATTTT.

V and J are TRBV14 and TRBJ2-3; maybe TRBD2 (7 bases). This CDR3 spans 15 amino acids. Germline values: CDR1 SGHDN, CDR2 FVKESK. The V end was cut by 7 bases, the J end by 2 bases, with 16 bases between. The CDR3 nucleotides read TGTGCCAGCACCTTCGGCGGGGGCCACACAGATACGCAGTATTTT. This sequence encodes CASTFGGGHTDTQYF.

This clonotype was detected ten times or more. The chain combines TRBV27 with TRBJ2-3; D not certain. Trimming shortened V by 3 bases and J by 6 bases, and 13 bases separated the two germline ends. Looked up from germline, CDR1 is MNHEY and CDR2 is SMNVEV (reference sequence). CDR3 size: 14 residues. CDR3 sequence (DNA): TGTGCCAGCAGTTTTGTAGCAGGTGAGGATACGCAGTATTTT. Protein: CASSFVAGEDTQYF.

This clonotype was detected only a few times. The J gene is TRBJ2-7, the V gene TRBV18; TRBD1 matches at 9 bases. This CDR3 has 15 residues. Per germline, CDR1 KGHSH and CDR2 LQKENI. Losses at the gene ends were 6 bases for V and 3 bases for J; bases not matched to a gene: 9. The CDR3 coding sequence is TGTGCCAGCTCCTCCTTGGGACAGGGTCTCTACGAGCAGTACTTC. Residues: CASSSLGQGLYEQYF.

In its sample, this clonotype was seen many times. The chain uses TRBV29-1 and TRBJ1-4, with D possibly TRBD1 on 6 matching bases. The CDR3 contains 14 residues. Trimming removed 6 bases at V and 2 bases at J, with 13 bases between. Germline assignment: CDR1 SQVTM and CDR2 ANQGSEA. As DNA, the CDR3 is TGCAGCGTCAAAACAGGGCTGACTAATGAAAAACTGTTTTTT. Protein product: CSVKTGLTNEKLFF.

This clonotype was picked up many times. The CDR3 nucleotides read TGTGCCAGCAGCACTGACCTCACAGATACGCAGTATTTT. This translates into CASSTDLTDTQYF. The chain uses TRBV7-3 and TRBJ2-3, with D hard to call. The CDR3 length is 13 residues. V was trimmed by 5 bases and J by 2 bases, leaving 8 bases between them. Germline V CDR1 and CDR2: SGHTA, FQGTGA.

This clonotype was recorded at least ten times. V usage is TRBV7-9 and J usage is TRBJ1-5; D call uncertain. This CDR3 comprises 14 residues. The germline V and J ends were trimmed by 5 bases and 4 bases, with 12 bases remaining between them. Germline V lookup: CDR1 SEHNR, CDR2 FQNEAQ (reference sequence). DNA for the CDR3: TGTGCCAGCAGCCCAGCCCCCGAAAATCAGCCCCAGCATTTT. Translation: CASSPAPENQPQHF. The entire variable domain, with the rest obtained from reference TRBV7-9 and TRBJ1-5, is as follows: DTGVSQNPRHKITKRGQNVTFRCDPISEHNRLYWYRQTLGQGPEFLTYFQNEAQLEKSRLLSDRFSAERPKGSFSTLEIQRTEQGDSAMYLCASSPAPENQPQHFGDGTRLSIL.

At least ten counts were recorded for this clonotype. In nucleotides, the CDR3 is TGTGCCAGCTCACCAACTAGCGGGGGGTACCTCTCCTACGAGCAGTACTTC. This translates into CASSPTSGGYLSYEQYF. The chain combines TRBV18 with TRBJ2-7; 12 nucleotides agree with TRBD2. The CDR3 runs to 17 residues. The junction had 5 bases not matched to a gene; V was cut back by 2 bases and J by 0 bases. Germline V gives CDR1 KGHSH, CDR2 LQKENI.

This clonotype was detected only a few times. The chain carries TRBV7-9 and TRBJ1-1, with D unresolved. V gave up 1 base and J gave up 3 bases, with 9 bases separating them. Germline assignment: CDR1 SEHNR and CDR2 FQNEAQ (reference sequence). The CDR3 has 14 amino acids. In DNA, the CDR3 is TGTGCCAGCAGCTTAGGCAGAATGGACACTGAAGCTTTCTTT. Translated: CASSLGRMDTEAFF.

This clonotype has ten or more counts. V usage is TRBV18 and J usage is TRBJ2-5, with a weak D call TRBD1 (6 bases). The germline V and J ends were trimmed by 2 bases and 4 bases, with 11 bases remaining between them. The CDR3 length is 14 residues. Germline assignment: CDR1 KGHSH and CDR2 LQKENI. The CDR3 is CASSPKTGTETQYF. CDR3 nucleotides: TGTGCCAGCTCACCAAAAACAGGGACAGAGACCCAGTACTTC.

There are a few counts of this clonotype. The rearrangement joins TRBV5-1 to TRBJ2-5, with 8 positions matching TRBD1. The CDR3 is 16 residues long. Trimming cost V 4 bases and J 3 bases; bases outside gene matches: 11. The germline CDR1 and CDR2 sequences are SGHRS and YFSETQ. The CDR3 here is CASSRDRHETEETQYF. In DNA, the CDR3 is TGCGCCAGCAGCCGGGACAGGCACGAAACTGAAGAGACCCAGTACTTC.

This clonotype was detected many times. This rearrangement joins TRBV28 to TRBJ1-4; D remains ambiguous. V lost 4 bases, J lost 4 bases, and 7 bases lay in between. The CDR3 totals 13 residues. Per the germline V gene, CDR1 is MDHEN and CDR2 is SYDVKM. The CDR3 reads CASSWLVNEKLFF. The CDR3, as DNA: TGTGCCAGCAGTTGGTTGGTTAATGAAAAACTGTTTTTT.